These T cell receptor beta chains were read from a single sample in a study of shared clonotypes between healthy human individuals. Measured with immunoSEQ multiplex PCR; TCRdb has only the in-frame clones, and not every one. Of about 600,000 clones listed, 97% are singletons. Sequenced input: naive CD4+ T cells sorted from blood. All receptors come from a woman aged 25 to 39 in good health. Both conserved end residues are trimmed from each CDR3. Fields, in order: V gene, CDR3 protein.

TRBV5-4 ASSLTGDFYNEQF
TRBV5-1 ASSLGQGADGYT
TRBV25-1 ASSDLTGSSYEQY
TRBV5-8 ASSLRSGGGAVRGQY
TRBV5-4 ASSLWAAESYEQY
TRBV2 ASSVEWGLDGELF
TRBV10-3 AISGSGTTSSYNEQF
TRBV5-4 ASSRGDNAYEQY
TRBV28 ASSPYSALDADTQY
TRBV6-6 ASRLKLAGSYEQY
TRBV9 ASSVSDQETQY
TRBV7-2 ASSFGASGSYEQY
TRBV2 ASSESPWQGNQPQH
TRBV7-2 ASSSTGRLNVYEQY
TRBV5-1 ASSLAGTAKVYGYT
TRBV11-2 ASSLGLAVDTDTQY
TRBV11-2 ASSLDPGLTDTQY
TRBV28 ASSPINVGANVLT
TRBV5-1 ASSLGPGGPDNEQF
TRBV6-5 ASSLPGSSEQY
TRBV29-1 SGGSNNYGYT
TRBV29-1 SVPGEIEQF
TRBV19 ASRPTRGYEQY
TRBV30 AWSVGGGSPYEQY
TRBV13 ASSPLQGNREQF
TRBV18 ASSPETGYGNTIY
TRBV28 ASSEGPLAGVGNIQY
TRBV5-1 ASSSSLRQDYGYT
TRBV5-1 ASSWGTEAYEAF
TRBV6-6 ASSYGGQGSNEQY
TRBV6-6 ASSYLQGWNSPLH
TRBV5-1 ASTPGQGYEQY
TRBV7-9 ASSLGAGYT
TRBV6-1 ASSPLYGYT
TRBV19 ASQPSTGGSSYEQY
TRBV12-5 ASGLGQGGAYGYT
TRBV5-1 ASSFPGHTYEQY
TRBV27 ASRFAGLAKNIQY
TRBV27 ASSPGTRLPGPGSYEQY
TRBV19 ASRGSGANVLT
TRBV11-2 ASSPIEGTQETQY
TRBV9 ASSVGSQPQY
TRBV4-2 ASSQVGRDRENIQY
TRBV18 ASSRPGTGNTEAF
TRBV10-3 AISAASAGSSYEQY
TRBV14 ASSQGQGATGELF
TRBV7-8 ASSSEWGSPLH
TRBV7-9 ASSLAPLAVRVTGELF
TRBV28 ASSLRYRQGETQY
TRBV19 ASSIEGTGGAWTDTQY
TRBV28 ASTGYVAMSNQPQH
TRBV5-4 ASSNGQPNTEAF
TRBV6-1 ASNRGVNQPQH